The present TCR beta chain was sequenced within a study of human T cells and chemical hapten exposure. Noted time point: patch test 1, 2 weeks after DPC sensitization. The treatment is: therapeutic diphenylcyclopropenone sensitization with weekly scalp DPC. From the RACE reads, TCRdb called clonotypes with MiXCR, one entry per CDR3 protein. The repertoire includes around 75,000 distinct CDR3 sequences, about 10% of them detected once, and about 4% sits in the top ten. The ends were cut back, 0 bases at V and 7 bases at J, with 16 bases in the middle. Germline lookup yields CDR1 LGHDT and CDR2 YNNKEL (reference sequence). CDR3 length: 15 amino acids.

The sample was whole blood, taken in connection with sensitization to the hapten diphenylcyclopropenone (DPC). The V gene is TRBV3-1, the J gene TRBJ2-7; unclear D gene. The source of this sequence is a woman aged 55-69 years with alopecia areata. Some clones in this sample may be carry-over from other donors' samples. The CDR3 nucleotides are TGTGCCAGCAGCCAAGAGAGTGGCAGAGTTGGAGAGCAGTACTTC. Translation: CASSQESGRVGEQYF.